These 15 T cell receptor beta chains came from one sample sequenced in a study of OX40 agonist ivuxolimab in advanced cancers. Libraries were prepared by immunoSEQ multiplex PCR; TCRdb keeps only in-frame clonotypes and omits some of them. This repertoire shows about 86,000 clones, about 94% found once; its top ten account for around 1.1%. This specimen consisted of CD4+ or CD8+ T cells sorted from blood, obtained in a trial of the OX40 agonist ivuxolimab. The receptors were sampled from an adult with an advanced solid tumor such as melanoma, head and neck, liver or kidney cancer.

The V call is TRBV18, the J call TRBJ1-1, with D maybe TRBD1 (6 bases). The germline V gene has CDR1 KGHSH and CDR2 LQKENI. V lost 3 bases and J 4 bases, leaving 18 bases between the germline ends. This CDR3 has 16 residues. CDR3 sequence: CASSPSPGQTGTEAFF. DNA of the CDR3: TGTGCCAGCTCACCGTCCCCAGGACAGACGGGCACTGAAGCTTTCTTT.

The chain uses TRBV19 and TRBJ2-3; D uncertain. Trimming removed 1 base from V and 4 bases from J, with 3 bases in between. The CDR3 is made up of 12 amino acids. Germline V gene data show CDR1 as LNHDA and CDR2 as SQIVND (reference sequence). CDR3 sequence: CASSIVSDTQYF. CDR3 DNA sequence: TGTGCCAGTAGTATAGTTTCAGATACGCAGTATTTT.

This chain connects TRBV7-2 to TRBJ2-4; D unclear. Germline V gene sequence: CDR1 SGHTA, CDR2 FQGNSA. V shed 2 bases and J shed 10 bases, with 12 bases lying between them. The CDR3 consists of 13 residues. Here the CDR3 DNA reads TGTGCCAGCAGCTTACCAGGAAAGCCAATTCAGTACTTC. Its protein product is CASSLPGKPIQYF.

CDR3 in amino acids: CASSHPGQPNEQYF. In DNA, the CDR3 is TGTGCCAGCAGCCATCCGGGACAGCCCAACGAGCAGTACTTC. The chain employs TRBV14 and TRBJ2-7; 7 bases match TRBD1. Trimming at V came to 3 bases and at J to 5 bases, leaving 7 bases not matched to a gene. Germline V gives CDR1 SGHDN, CDR2 FVKESK. The CDR3 sequence is 14 residues long.

The chain uses TRBV5-1 and TRBJ2-7, with TRBD1 identical over 7 bases. Germline loops: CDR1 SGHRS, CDR2 YFSETQ. The CDR3 consists of 15 residues. The V gene end was trimmed by 4 bases and the J gene end by 3 bases; junction bases not matched to a gene: 10. The CDR3 coding sequence is TGCGCCAGCAGCCCCCGGGACAGCAAAAACTACGAGCAGTACTTC. This gives the protein CASSPRDSKNYEQYF.

The chain combines TRBV30 with TRBJ2-7, with TRBD2 matching 11 bases. The CDR3 has 15 amino acids. Trimming at V came to 2 bases and at J to 5 bases, leaving 8 bases not matched to a gene. Germline CDR1 GTSNPN, CDR2 SVGIG (reference sequence). DNA for the CDR3: TGTGCCTGGAGTCTAGGACTAGCGGGTACCCACGAGCAGTACTTC. Residues: CAWSLGLAGTHEQYF.

The gene calls are TRBV30 and TRBJ1-1, with D perhaps TRBD1 (5 bases). CDR1 and CDR2 from the germline V gene are GTSNPN and SVGIG (reference sequence). The CDR3 loop spans 15 amino acids. V dropped 1 base and J dropped 1 base, with 13 bases sitting between them. In DNA, the CDR3 is TGTGCCTGGAGTGCGGGACCACTCCAGAACACTGAAGCTTTCTTT. Translated, it gives CAWSAGPLQNTEAFF.

The CDR3 sequence: CASSPQGLGNQPQHF. CDR3 DNA: TGTGCCAGCAGCCCGCAGGGTTTAGGCAATCAGCCCCAGCATTTT. The V and J genes are TRBV5-6 and TRBJ1-5; a weak D match, TRBD1 (5 bases). The CDR3 length is 15 residues. V lost 4 bases to trimming and J lost 2 bases, with 13 bases between them. Germline CDR1 is SGHDT and CDR2 is YYEEEE.

V is TRBV7-9 and J is TRBJ2-3, with 9 positions matching TRBD2. Trimming removed 3 bases from V and 5 bases from J; junction bases left unmatched: 6. The CDR3 length is 15 residues. The germline V gene has CDR1 SEHNR and CDR2 FQNEAQ (reference sequence). The CDR3 sequence: CASSFAGGPGDTQYF. CDR3 DNA: TGTGCCAGCAGCTTTGCGGGAGGGCCAGGAGATACGCAGTATTTT.

This CDR3 reads CASSPGQGAYNEQFF. CDR3 in DNA: TGTGCCAGTAGCCCGGGACAGGGGGCTTACAATGAGCAGTTCTTC. The chain joins TRBV19 to TRBJ2-1, with TRBD1 matching 12 bases. Per the germline V gene, CDR1 is LNHDA and CDR2 is SQIVND (reference sequence). With V trimmed by 6 bases and J by 4 bases, 4 bases remained unmatched. The CDR3 length is 15 residues.

V and J are TRBV12-2 and TRBJ2-1; the table's D call of TRBD2 was not tested on the DNA. TRBV12-2 has pseudogene status. This CDR3 has 18 residues. The CDR3 reads CASRLVDPIKRGGDEQFF. CDR3 DNA sequence: TGTGCAAGTCGCTTAGTCGACCCAATCAAGCGCGGGGGAGATGAGCAGTTCTTC.

The V and J genes are TRBV28 and TRBJ2-1, with TRBD2 as a possible D gene (5 bases). The germline gives CDR1 MDHEN, CDR2 SYDVKM. V shed 5 bases and J shed 4 bases, with 15 bases lying between them. The CDR3 has 15 residues. The CDR3 reads CASSPQPRAYNEQFF. CDR3 nucleotide sequence: TGTGCCAGCAGTCCGCAACCGCGGGCTTACAATGAGCAGTTCTTC.

V and J are TRBV10-3 and TRBJ1-5; 9 bases align to TRBD1. The germline V gene has CDR1 ENHRY and CDR2 SYGVKD. V was pared by 2 bases and J by 7 bases, with 6 bases of the junction left unmatched. This CDR3 has 15 residues. CDR3: CAISEQQGAGQPQHF. The CDR3 coding sequence is TGTGCCATCAGTGAGCAACAGGGGGCAGGGCAGCCCCAGCATTTT.

This chain connects TRBV5-8 to TRBJ2-1; 7 bases agree with TRBD1. The germline V gene encodes CDR1 SGHTS and CDR2 YDEGEE. The CDR3 length is 16 residues. V shed 6 bases, J shed 2 bases, and the junction held 11 bases outside the gene matches. CDR3 sequence reads: CASIIRWQGAYNEQFF. CDR3 coding DNA: TGTGCCAGCATCATACGATGGCAGGGGGCCTACAATGAGCAGTTCTTC.

The gene calls are TRBV4-1 and TRBJ2-5; D remains unclear. This CDR3 has 15 residues. Trimming took 0 bases from V and 2 from J, leaving 10 bases between them. CDR1 MGHRA and CDR2 YSYEKL come from the germline V gene. CDR3 nucleotides: TGCGCCAGCAGCCAAGATAGGGTTTTACAAGAGACCCAGTACTTC. Protein sequence: CASSQDRVLQETQYF.